The next 32 T cell receptor beta chains were all read from a single sample in a study of regulatory T cells in long-lasting Graves disease. The time point was: persistent/refractory GD, antithyroid drugs over 5 years with positive TRAb. After RNA was extracted from PBMCs, the TCR library was made from it. According to the study, TCR beta libraries were built with iRepertoire HTBI primers and CDR3-region Arm-PCR. A single record per CDR3 protein comes from TCRdb applying MiXCR to the multiplex PCR reads. Among more than 300,000 distinct CDR3 sequences, 23% were seen once, and the ten largest hold around 30%. This specimen was peripheral blood mononuclear cells (PBMCs), taken when the disease was refractory, from a patient treated with antithyroid drugs. These TCRs come from a woman aged 40 to 50 with Graves disease.

This chain uses TRBV19 with TRBJ2-5; 9 bases are shared with TRBD1. The CDR3 covers 14 residues. V dropped 3 bases and J dropped 2; count of bases not matched to a gene: 1. Germline CDR1 LNHDA, CDR2 SQIVND (reference sequence). The CDR3 region has the DNA TGTGCCAGTAGTATCGACAGGGGGCAAGAGACCCAGTACTTC. Amino acid sequence: CASSIDRGQETQYF.

The V call is TRBV19, the J call TRBJ2-2; a weak D match, TRBD1 (6 bases). CDR1 and CDR2 from the germline V gene are LNHDA and SQIVND (reference sequence). V was pared by 1 base and J by 2 bases, with 17 bases between. This CDR3 has 18 residues. The CDR3 protein is CASSIGSWRTVNTGELFF. CDR3 DNA: TGTGCCAGTAGTATAGGATCTTGGAGGACAGTCAACACCGGGGAGCTGTTTTTT.

The CDR3 loop is CASSYLWGLAGISGANVLTF. In nucleotides, the CDR3 is TGTGCCAGCAGTTACCTTTGGGGACTAGCGGGTATCTCTGGGGCCAACGTCCTGACTTTC. The gene calls are TRBV6-2 or TRBV6-3 and TRBJ2-6; 12 nucleotides align to TRBD2. The germline CDR1 and CDR2 sequences are MNHEY and SVGEGT. Trimming took 2 bases from V and 0 from J; bases not matched to a gene: 8. This CDR3 has 20 residues.

The gene calls are TRBV5-1 and TRBJ2-5; D uncertain. With 1 base removed from V and 0 bases from J, the gap between germline ends came to 7 bases. The V gene's germline CDR1 is SGHRS and CDR2 YFSETQ. The CDR3 extends over 14 amino acids. The CDR3 sequence: CASSLTTNQETQYF. CDR3 DNA sequence: TGCGCCAGCAGCTTGACCACCAACCAAGAGACCCAGTACTTC.

This clonotype was recorded many times. V and J are TRBV11-2 and TRBJ2-5; D is tentatively TRBD1 or TRBD2 (5 bases each). Trimming took 3 bases from V and 14 from J, leaving 19 bases between them. The CDR3 loop spans 13 amino acids. Looked up from germline, CDR1 is SGHAT and CDR2 is FQNNGV. In DNA form, the CDR3 reads TGTGCCAGCAGCTTGAAGGGGTATAGCGCCCTTTACTTC. Its protein is CASSLKGYSALYF. The full variable domain, in which reference TRBV11-2 and TRBJ2-5 provide the parts outside the CDR3, is EAGVAQSPRYKIIEKRQSVAFWCNPISGHATLYWYQQILGQGPKLLIQFQNNGVVDDSQLPKDRFSAERLKGVDSTLKIQPAKLEDSAVYLCASSLKGYSALYFGPGTRLLVL.

This clonotype was found many times. The rearrangement links TRBV27 to TRBJ1-1; TRBD1 aligns across 9 bases. The CDR3 has 15 residues. Germline CDR1 reads MNHEY; CDR2 reads SMNVEV (reference sequence). Unmatched junction bases numbered 8, after V lost 5 bases and J lost 4 bases. CDR3 loop: CASSLTGTGSTEAFF. The CDR3 DNA reads TGTGCCAGCAGTCTCACCGGGACAGGGAGCACTGAAGCTTTCTTT.

This rearrangement joins TRBV29-1 to TRBJ2-7, with D possibly TRBD1 on 7 matching bases. With 3 bases removed from V and 6 bases from J, the gap between germline ends came to 12 bases. There are 12 residues in the CDR3. Germline V gene lookup returns CDR1 SQVTM and CDR2 ANQGSEA. CDR3 coding DNA: TGCAGCGTTGAGGAGGGGGCTGGCGAGCAGTACTTC. Translating gives CSVEEGAGEQYF.

This clonotype was found a few times. The CDR3 reads CASSVGPSANTGELFF. CDR3 sequence (DNA): TGTGCCAGCAGCGTAGGCCCTAGCGCGAACACCGGGGAGCTGTTTTTT. This chain uses TRBV9 with TRBJ2-2; tentatively, D is TRBD2 (6 bases). The CDR3 runs 16 residues. Trimming took 0 bases from V and 0 from J, leaving 9 bases between them. Germline V gene lookup returns CDR1 SGDLS and CDR2 YYNGEE.

This clonotype was found many times. V and J are TRBV6-2 or TRBV6-3 and TRBJ1-5, with 9 bases lining up with TRBD1. The CDR3 consists of 14 residues. In germline, CDR1 is MNHEY, CDR2 SVGEGT. The V and J ends lost 6 bases and 2 bases, in that order; junction bases with no gene match: 2. The CDR3 is CASRGQGGNQPQHF. The CDR3 nucleotides read TGTGCCAGCAGGGGACAGGGTGGCAATCAGCCCCAGCATTTT.

The V gene is TRBV6-1, the J gene TRBJ2-7; TRBD1 might be the D (6 bases). Germline-derived CDR1 and CDR2 are MNHNS and SASEGT. V was trimmed by 10 bases and J by 1 base, leaving 20 bases between them. CDR3 length equals 15 residues. Here the CDR3 DNA reads TGTGCCACCACCCTCGGCCCGGACAGTTCCTACGAGCAGTACTTC. Residues: CATTLGPDSSYEQYF.

This clonotype was picked up many times. The chain has TRBV6-5 and TRBJ1-2; a weak D match, TRBD1 (5 bases). The CDR3 spans 13 residues. Trimming removed 2 bases at V and 2 bases at J, with 6 bases between. Germline V gene data show CDR1 as MNHEY and CDR2 as SVGAGI. The CDR3 here is CASSYGGNYGYTF. Here the CDR3 DNA reads TGTGCCAGCAGTTACGGGGGGAACTATGGCTACACCTTC.

This sequence joins TRBV28 and TRBJ2-7, with a tentative D call TRBD2 (5 bases). The germline V gene has CDR1 MDHEN and CDR2 SYDVKM. V was trimmed by 2 bases and J by 5 bases, leaving 10 bases between them. The CDR3 covers 13 residues. This CDR3 is CASSLGSSDEQYF. Written as DNA, the CDR3 is TGTGCCAGCAGTTTAGGAAGTAGCGACGAGCAGTACTTC.

Ten or more counts support this clonotype. The CDR3 here is CSAPAMMGGAQLGANVLTF. The CDR3 DNA follows: TGCAGTGCTCCGGCGATGATGGGGGGGGCGCAACTTGGGGCCAACGTCCTGACTTTC. The chain is built from TRBV20-1 and TRBJ2-6; D is possibly TRBD2 (7 bases). The germline gives CDR1 DFQATT, CDR2 SNEGSKA (reference sequence). V lost 5 bases to trimming and J lost 3 bases, with 26 bases between them. The CDR3 length is 19 residues.

This clonotype was picked up many times. J is TRBJ2-7 and V is TRBV6-5, with unresolved D. The CDR3 runs to 12 residues. V was trimmed by 2 bases and J by 6 bases, leaving 8 bases between them. Germline loops: CDR1 MNHEY, CDR2 SVGAGI. CDR3 residues: CASSYDQAEQYF. The CDR3 region has the DNA TGTGCCAGCAGTTACGACCAGGCCGAGCAGTACTTC.

The gene calls are TRBV3-1 and TRBJ1-3, with D unclear. The CDR3 spans 15 residues. V gave up 2 bases and J gave up 1 base, with 9 bases separating them. Germline CDR1 is LGHDT and CDR2 is YNNKEL (reference sequence). The CDR3 region is CASSQQTGSGNTIYF. The CDR3 nucleotides are TGTGCCAGCAGCCAACAAACGGGTTCTGGAAACACCATATATTTT.

This clonotype was observed a few times. CDR3 sequence reads: CASSYTSDRQEAFF. CDR3 bases: TGTGCCAGCAGTTACACATCGGACAGGCAAGAAGCTTTCTTT. The J gene is TRBJ1-1, the V gene TRBV6-5; 7 bases agree with TRBD1. Losses at the gene ends were 2 bases for V and 8 bases for J; bases not matched to a gene: 8. The CDR3 has 14 amino acids. In germline, CDR1 is MNHEY, CDR2 SVGAGI.

The genes are TRBV5-4 and TRBJ2-4, with a possible D match to TRBD2 (6 bases). Trimming pared 5 bases from V and 8 bases from J, leaving 17 bases between. The CDR3 sequence is 14 residues long. Germline V gene sequence: CDR1 SGHNT, CDR2 YYREEE (reference sequence). CDR3 nucleotides: TGTGCCAGCAGTTTAGAGGGGCGCGGGGACATTCAGTACTTC. This sequence encodes CASSLEGRGDIQYF.

This clonotype was recorded at least ten times. The chain has TRBV6-1 and TRBJ2-7; D not resolved. CDR3 size: 12 residues. Trimming took off 6 bases at V and 2 bases at J, with 8 bases between the two ends. Per the germline V gene, CDR1 is MNHNS and CDR2 is SASEGT. For the CDR3, the DNA is TGTGCCAGCAGCACACTAACCTACGAGCAGTACTTC. Its protein product is CASSTLTYEQYF.

This clonotype showed up just once. The genes are TRBV3-1 and TRBJ2-7; 8 bases match TRBD2. Trimming cost V 6 bases and J 2 bases; bases outside gene matches: 6. CDR1 and CDR2 (germline): LGHDT, YNNKEL (reference sequence). The CDR3 contains 14 residues. As DNA, the CDR3 is TGTGCCAGCAGTGGAGTAGCGGGACCCTACGAGCAGTACTTC. Translation gives CASSGVAGPYEQYF.

This clonotype was found many times. This rearrangement joins TRBV11-2 to TRBJ2-7; TRBD1 aligns across 10 bases. The CDR3 runs 17 residues. J was trimmed by 1 base and V by 6 bases; bases with no gene match: 12. The V gene's germline CDR1 is SGHAT and CDR2 FQNNGV. CDR3 in amino acids: CASRRSGRDRGSYEQYF. CDR3 in DNA: TGTGCCAGCAGGCGCTCGGGAAGGGACAGGGGTTCCTACGAGCAGTACTTC.

The CDR3 spells CASSRHKVGLAGGPQETQYF. The CDR3 coding sequence is TGTGCCAGCAGCCGTCACAAAGTGGGGCTAGCGGGAGGGCCTCAGGAGACCCAGTACTTC. The chain combines TRBV7-9 with TRBJ2-5; TRBD2 matches at 12 bases. Germline V gene sequence: CDR1 SEHNR, CDR2 FQNEAQ (reference sequence). The trim removed 5 bases at V and 5 bases at J, leaving 21 bases unmatched. The CDR3 has 20 amino acids.

The chain employs TRBV7-9 and TRBJ1-4, with 7 bases fitting TRBD1. The ends lost 5 bases at V and 16 bases at J; junction bases unmatched: 10. CDR1 is SEHNR, CDR2 FQNEAQ, per germline (reference sequence). The CDR3 contains 12 residues. DNA of the CDR3: TGTGCCAGCAGCCAAGACGGACAGGCCGCGTTTTTT. Encoded protein: CASSQDGQAAFF.

The chain combines TRBV28 with TRBJ2-3, with D possibly matching TRBD2 (5 bases). The CDR3 contains 14 residues. V was trimmed by 5 bases and J by 4 bases, leaving 13 bases between them. The germline V gene has CDR1 MDHEN and CDR2 SYDVKM. This CDR3 reads CASSPWERADTQYF. In DNA, the CDR3 is TGTGCCAGCAGTCCGTGGGAGAGGGCAGATACGCAGTATTTT.

The V call is TRBV19, the J call TRBJ2-7, with 7 bases lining up with TRBD2. The junction had 5 bases not matched to a gene; V was cut back by 4 bases and J by 2 bases. Germline CDR1 and CDR2: LNHDA and SQIVND (reference sequence). This CDR3 contains 14 residues. The CDR3: CASSRLAATYEQYF. The DNA of the CDR3 is TGTGCCAGTAGTAGGCTAGCGGCGACCTACGAGCAGTACTTC.

Regarding this clonotype: This may be a read error, as it is one base from a much larger clone. The chain employs TRBV6-1 and TRBJ1-1, with D perhaps TRBD1 (5 bases). This CDR3 spans 15 amino acids. CDR1 is MNHNS, CDR2 SASEGT, per germline. The CDR3 coding sequence is TGTACCAGCAGTCGCAAAGGGGTCATCAACACTGAAGCTTTCTTT. Amino acid sequence: CTSSRKGVINTEAFF.

This clonotype came up a few times. The chain recombines TRBV25-1 with TRBJ2-2; TRBD2 matches at 8 bases. The V gene's germline CDR1 is MGHDK and CDR2 SYGVNS. The CDR3 is made up of 15 amino acids. The trim removed 1 base at V and 4 bases at J, leaving 2 bases unmatched. In nucleotides, the CDR3 is TGTGCCAGCAGTGAATCGGGGGGGATCACCGGGGAGCTGTTTTTT. Encoded protein: CASSESGGITGELFF.

This clonotype was seen repeatedly, ten times or more. The V and J genes are TRBV20-1 and TRBJ2-5; D possibly matches TRBD1 or TRBD2 (5 bases each). Between the trimmed V and J ends, which lost 1 base and 10 bases, there was a span of 16 bases. Germline V gene data show CDR1 as DFQATT and CDR2 as SNEGSKA (reference sequence). The CDR3 sequence is 13 residues long. The DNA of the CDR3 is TGCAGTGCTAGAGCGTGGGACCCCCGTGTCCAGTACTTC. Its translation: CSARAWDPRVQYF.

This clonotype has more than one count but fewer than ten. The chain couples TRBV6-1 to TRBJ2-2; TRBD2 is a possible D gene (5 bases). This CDR3 has 16 residues. CDR1 and CDR2 (germline): MNHNS, SASEGT. The ends were cut back, 5 bases at V and 1 base at J, with 14 bases in the middle. CDR3 nucleotides: TGTGCCAGCAGTAAAAATCCGGGATTGAACACCGGGGAGCTGTTTTTT. Its translation: CASSKNPGLNTGELFF.

This clonotype came up many times. V usage is TRBV12-3 or TRBV12-4 and J usage is TRBJ1-1; unclear D gene. The CDR3 extends over 14 amino acids. Between the trimmed V and J ends, which lost 3 bases and 1 base, there was a span of 9 bases. The CDR3 is CASSLVSPNTEAFF. CDR3 nucleotide sequence: TGTGCCAGCAGTTTGGTCTCCCCGAACACTGAAGCTTTCTTT.

This clonotype was observed a few times. This chain links TRBV10-3 with TRBJ2-2; 7 nucleotides agree with TRBD1. CDR1 ENHRY and CDR2 SYGVKD come from the germline V gene. The CDR3 is made up of 14 amino acids. V gave up 4 bases and J gave up 3 bases; unmatched junction bases: 2. CDR3 in amino acids: CAISGQGDTGELFF. DNA of the CDR3: TGTGCCATCAGTGGACAGGGCGACACCGGGGAGCTGTTTTTT.

The gene calls are TRBV7-9 and TRBJ2-7, with D possibly called TRBD1 or TRBD2 (5 bases each). Trimming shortened V by 9 bases and J by 6 bases, and 15 bases separated the two germline ends. Per germline, CDR1 SEHNR and CDR2 FQNEAQ (reference sequence). The CDR3 totals 12 residues. The CDR3: CASFSGTREQYF. DNA for the CDR3: TGTGCCAGTTTTTCTGGGACGCGCGAGCAGTACTTC.

The sample holds many counts of this clonotype. The CDR3 reads CASRTHATEAFF. The CDR3 bases are TGTGCCAGCCGTACACATGCCACTGAAGCTTTCTTT. The rearrangement joins TRBV5-6 to TRBJ1-1, with no clear D. This CDR3 contains 12 residues. V lost 7 bases and J 4 bases, leaving 11 bases between the germline ends. The V gene's germline CDR1 is SGHDT and CDR2 YYEEEE. Using reference TRBV5-6 and TRBJ1-1 for the parts outside the CDR3, the full variable domain is DAGVTQSPTHLIKTRGQQVTLRCSPKSGHDTVSWYQQALGQGPQFIFQYYEEEERQRGNFPDRFSGHQFPNYSSELNVNALLLGDSALYLCASRTHATEAFFGQGTRLTVV.